The 20 T cell receptor beta chains below all came from one sample that was sequenced in a study of technical replicates of blood from several donors. TCRdb's copy holds only in-frame clones and misses some; the assay was immunoSEQ multiplex PCR. The table records 75,000 to 95,000 clones, about 89% of them present only once. The specimen sequenced was T cells isolated from PBMCs. The source is a human donor in good health.

The gene calls are TRBV2 and TRBJ1-5; the D is unclear. The germline gives CDR1 SNHLY, CDR2 FYNNEI. This CDR3 has 13 residues. Trimming pared 7 bases from V and 6 bases from J, leaving 13 bases between. The CDR3 sequence is CASIQGSGQPQHF. CDR3 coding DNA: TGTGCCAGCATTCAAGGTAGCGGTCAGCCCCAGCATTTT.

This clone was observed a single time. V usage is TRBV13 and J usage is TRBJ2-7, with 9 nucleotides matching TRBD2. In germline, CDR1 is PRHDT, CDR2 FYEKMQ (reference sequence). The length of the CDR3 is 15 residues. The V and J ends lost 2 bases and 7 bases, in that order; junction bases with no gene match: 9. The CDR3 DNA is TGTGCCAGCAGCTTATTTCTAGCGGGGTCTTATGAGCAGTACTTC. This translates into CASSLFLAGSYEQYF.

The V gene is TRBV7-9, the J gene TRBJ2-7; TRBD1 aligns across 10 bases. Germline CDR1 is SEHNR and CDR2 is FQNEAQ (reference sequence). The V and J ends lost 7 bases and 4 bases, in that order; junction bases with no gene match: 4. The CDR3 consists of 13 residues. The CDR3 nucleotides read TGTGCCAGCACCGGGACAGGGGCATACGAGCAGTACTTC. This encodes CASTGTGAYEQYF.

CDR3 amino acids: CASSGALLAGMTDTQYF. In nucleotides, the CDR3 is TGCGCCAGCAGCGGGGCCCTCCTAGCGGGGATGACAGATACGCAGTATTTT. The chain employs TRBV5-1 and TRBJ2-3, with 9 bases lining up with TRBD2. This CDR3 contains 17 residues. With V trimmed by 4 bases and J by 3 bases, 12 bases remained unmatched. The germline V gene has CDR1 SGHRS and CDR2 YFSETQ. Complete variable domain (other parts from reference TRBV5-1 and TRBJ2-3): KAGVTQTPRYLIKTRGQQVTLSCSPISGHRSVSWYQQTPGQGLQFLFEYFSETQRNKGNFPGRFSGRQFSNSRSEMNVSTLELGDSALYLCASSGALLAGMTDTQYFGPGTRLTVL.

The rearrangement joins TRBV11-3 to TRBJ1-5, with a possible D match to TRBD1 (5 bases). This CDR3 has 16 amino acids. Germline V gene lookup returns CDR1 SGHNT and CDR2 YENEEA. The V and J ends lost 1 base and 4 bases respectively, with 14 bases between them. The CDR3 protein is CASSLGPSGGNQPQHF. The CDR3 DNA sequence: TGTGCCAGCAGCTTAGGTCCCTCTGGGGGGAATCAGCCCCAGCATTTT.

This chain uses TRBV2 with TRBJ2-2, with D unclear. This CDR3 spans 16 amino acids. The V gene lost 4 bases and the J gene lost 0 bases, with 12 bases spanning the gap. Germline V lookup: CDR1 SNHLY, CDR2 FYNNEI. CDR3 in DNA: TGTGCCAGCAGTGTCTACCTGATGGCGAACACCGGGGAGCTGTTTTTT. Residues: CASSVYLMANTGELFF. The full variable domain, completed using reference TRBV2 and TRBJ2-2, is EPEVTQTPSHQVTQMGQEVILRCVPISNHLYFYWYRQILGQKVEFLVSFYNNEISEKSEIFDDQFSVERPDGSNFTLKIRSTKLEDSAMYFCASSVYLMANTGELFFGEGSRLTVL.

As for this clone: The sample holds other DNA sequences that translate to the same CDR3. This chain uses TRBV2 with TRBJ1-2; TRBD1 agrees at 9 bases. V was pared by 11 bases and J by 5 bases, with 9 bases of the junction left unmatched. Germline V gene lookup returns CDR1 SNHLY and CDR2 FYNNEI. This CDR3 is 13 amino acids long. The CDR3 protein is CASTGGEVYGYTF. CDR3 DNA sequence: TGTGCCTCCACAGGGGGCGAAGTTTATGGCTACACCTTC.

This chain links TRBV4-1 with TRBJ2-7; 9 nucleotides align to TRBD2. This CDR3 has 19 residues. With V trimmed by 4 bases and J by 2 bases, 18 bases remained unmatched. Looked up from germline, CDR1 is MGHRA and CDR2 is YSYEKL. In nucleotides, the CDR3 is TGCGCCAGCAGCCCCTTCCCGGCTAGCGGGAAGGGACCGACCTACGAGCAGTACTTC. Its protein product is CASSPFPASGKGPTYEQYF.

The chain recombines TRBV2 with TRBJ2-3; TRBD2 matches 8 bases. The V segment lost 5 bases and the J segment 2 bases; nucleotides outside the gene matches: 9. CDR1 and CDR2 from the germline V gene are SNHLY and FYNNEI. The length of the CDR3 is 16 residues. The CDR3 loop is CASSQLADFPTDTQYF. The CDR3 bases are TGTGCCAGCAGTCAACTAGCGGACTTTCCCACAGATACGCAGTATTTT.

The chain is built from TRBV2 and TRBJ2-3; D possibly corresponds to TRBD2 (6 bases). This CDR3 is built from 17 residues. Trimming shortened V by 0 bases and J by 2 bases, and 15 bases separated the two germline ends. Looked up from germline, CDR1 is SNHLY and CDR2 is FYNNEI. The CDR3 DNA follows: TGTGCCAGCAGTGAAGCCCCAAGTGCGGGGTACACAGATACGCAGTATTTT. Protein product: CASSEAPSAGYTDTQYF.

The rearrangement uses TRBV7-2 and TRBJ2-7; D gene ambiguous. The germline CDR1 and CDR2 sequences are SGHTA and FQGNSA. CDR3 length equals 15 residues. Between the trimmed V and J ends, which lost 5 bases and 0 bases, there was a span of 14 bases. The CDR3, as DNA: TGTGCCAGCAGCCTTAGTTTTAGGAGCTCCTACGAGCAGTACTTC. This encodes CASSLSFRSSYEQYF.

CDR3 residues: CASSRNRDPGELFF. The CDR3 nucleotides are TGTGCCAGCAGCAGAAACAGGGATCCGGGGGAGCTGTTTTTT. J is TRBJ2-2 and V is TRBV7-8, with D perhaps TRBD1 (6 bases). CDR3 size: 14 residues. The V gene's germline CDR1 is SGHVS and CDR2 FQNEAQ. Trimming left V 5 bases short and J 8 bases short, with 15 bases between.

The chain is built from TRBV25-1 and TRBJ1-3; D is unclear. The V end lost 2 bases, the J end lost 2 bases, and 10 bases lay between the germline ends. The germline V gene encodes CDR1 MGHDK and CDR2 SYGVNS. The CDR3 totals 15 residues. The CDR3 DNA reads as TGTGCCAGCAGTGAACGGACTGGTCCTGGAAACACCATATATTTT. Its translation: CASSERTGPGNTIYF.

The CDR3 here is CASSRNSGSQSTGELFF. CDR3 nucleotides: TGTGCCAGCAGCCGCAATAGCGGGAGTCAGAGCACCGGGGAGCTGTTTTTT. V usage is TRBV11-2 and J usage is TRBJ2-2; 9 bases agree with TRBD2. CDR3 length: 17 residues. The trim removed 5 bases at V and 4 bases at J, leaving 11 bases unmatched. In germline, CDR1 is SGHAT, CDR2 FQNNGV.

The gene calls are TRBV19 and TRBJ1-1; 8 bases match TRBD1. Trimming cost V 1 base and J 6 bases; bases outside gene matches: 4. This CDR3 contains 14 residues. Germline assignment: CDR1 LNHDA and CDR2 SQIVND (reference sequence). The CDR3 protein is CASSIGTGRAEAFF. The DNA for the CDR3 is TGTGCCAGTAGTATAGGGACAGGGCGGGCTGAAGCTTTCTTT.

The V gene is TRBV5-6, the J gene TRBJ2-3; 8 bases fit TRBD1. The CDR3 covers 14 residues. V lost 1 base and J lost 5; bases outside the gene matches: 3. Per the germline V gene, CDR1 is SGHDT and CDR2 is YYEEEE. The CDR3 here is CASSLPDRGDTQYF. CDR3 bases: TGTGCCAGCAGCTTGCCCGACAGGGGAGATACGCAGTATTTT.

J is TRBJ2-5 and V is TRBV10-3; 7 bases align to TRBD2. J was trimmed by 0 bases and V by 2 bases; bases with no gene match: 6. This CDR3 spans 16 amino acids. The V gene's germline CDR1 is ENHRY and CDR2 SYGVKD. The CDR3 region has the DNA TGTGCCATCAGTGAGAGAGGCGGGAGATACCAAGAGACCCAGTACTTC. Its protein is CAISERGGRYQETQYF.

This clone was detected only once. The rearrangement links TRBV25-1 to TRBJ2-3; 8 positions agree with TRBD1. The CDR3 has 16 amino acids. Germline V gene sequence: CDR1 MGHDK, CDR2 SYGVNS. The junction had 9 bases not matched to a gene; V was cut back by 3 bases and J by 4 bases. The CDR3 loop is CASSDASGGPADTQYF. For the CDR3, the DNA is TGTGCCAGCAGTGATGCTTCAGGGGGCCCGGCAGATACGCAGTATTTT.

The J gene is TRBJ2-1, the V gene TRBV10-3; a possible D gene is TRBD2 (6 bases). The V end was cut by 8 bases, the J end by 7 bases, with 18 bases between. CDR3 size: 14 residues. Germline V lookup: CDR1 ENHRY, CDR2 SYGVKD. The CDR3 region has the DNA TGTGCCATCGCGGGTTCCGGGACTTATAATGAGCAGTTCTTC. It encodes CAIAGSGTYNEQFF.

The chain couples TRBV7-9 to TRBJ2-3, with TRBD2 identical over 9 bases. The junction had 8 bases not matched to a gene; V was cut back by 5 bases and J by 2 bases. CDR1 SEHNR and CDR2 FQNEAQ come from the germline V gene (reference sequence). The length of the CDR3 is 16 residues. This chain's CDR3 is CASSPRLAEFTDTQYF. DNA of the CDR3: TGTGCCAGCAGCCCCCGACTAGCGGAGTTCACAGATACGCAGTATTTT. Looking up the rest from reference TRBV7-9 and TRBJ2-3 gives the full variable domain: DTGVSQNPRHKITKRGQNVTFRCDPISEHNRLYWYRQTLGQGPEFLTYFQNEAQLEKSRLLSDRFSAERPKGSFSTLEIQRTEQGDSAMYLCASSPRLAEFTDTQYFGPGTRLTVL.